The sequence of this T cell receptor beta chain was determined in a study of CD8 T cells in ankylosing spondylitis. This clonotype came up many times. TCRdb passed the 5' RACE reads through MiXCR, listing each CDR3 protein once. Altogether under 200,000 distinct CDR3 sequences are present, more than 9% being singletons, with the ten largest covering 25% to 35%. The CDR3 loop spans 13 amino acids. With 3 bases removed from V and 6 bases from J, the gap between germline ends came to 12 bases. The V gene's germline CDR1 is LGHDT and CDR2 YNNKEL (reference sequence). V usage is TRBV3-1 and J usage is TRBJ2-7; TRBD2 might be the D (6 bases). The origin of this receptor is a male donor with ankylosing spondylitis or in good health (not recorded which). What was sequenced was blood, either unsorted or a sorted T cell fraction (not recorded which). The CDR3 DNA reads TGTGCCAGCAGCCAGATGGAGGGCCTCGAGCAGTACTTC. It is translated as CASSQMEGLEQYF.